Below, 13 T cell receptor beta chains from the same sample are listed, as sequenced in a study of tissue T cells after allogeneic stem cell transplantation. Produced via immunoSEQ multiplex PCR; TCRdb's table is partial and in-frame only. The sample contains about 20,000 clones, approximately 72% of which appear only once. The sequencing sample was made of spleen. The receptors originated from a female BALB/c mouse in good health. For the strain, the MHC haplotype given is H2-d.

This clone has a handful of counts. Genes and germline are mouse. The missing CDR3 end, 1 residue past where the read stops, is filled in from the germline J gene. The identical CDR3 is also encoded by other nucleotide sequences in the sample. The rearrangement uses TRBV19 and TRBJ2-7, with 7 positions matching TRBD1. Germline-derived CDR1 and CDR2 are FNHDT and SITEND (reference sequence). V lost 5 bases to trimming and J lost 0 bases; unmatched junction nucleotides: 2. The CDR3 is 13 amino acids. CDR3 sequence reads: CASRRDSSYEQYF. CDR3 bases read: TGTGCCAGCAGACGGGACAGCTCCTATGAACAGTAC.

As to this clone: Mouse germline and gene names are used. The observed sequence ends 1 residue before the CDR3 terminus, with the missing tail filled in from the germline J gene. The J gene is TRBJ1-1, the V gene TRBV5, with D unclear. Trimming left V 0 bases short and J 1 base short, with 3 bases between. This CDR3 contains 13 residues. Germline V gene data show CDR1 as LGHNA and CDR2 as YNLKQL (reference sequence). The CDR3 spells CASSQEGNTEVFF. The CDR3 bases that were read are TGTGCCAGCAGCCAAGAGGGAAACACAGAAGTCTTC.

Comment on this clone: Mouse names are used for the genes. With the read ending 1 residue before the CDR3 end, the germline J gene is used to fill in that end. This sequence joins TRBV13-1 and TRBJ2-1; the D is unclear. Germline lookup yields CDR1 NSHNY and CDR2 SYGAGN. This CDR3 region has 14 residues. V gave up 1 base and J gave up 1 base, with 6 bases separating them. CDR3 loop: CASSDLDNYAEQFF. CDR3 DNA (partial): TGTGCCAGCAGTGATCTGGACAACTATGCTGAGCAGTTC.

Details on this clone: Mouse gene names and germline throughout. The read falls 1 residue short of the CDR3 end, and the missing part is taken from the germline J gene. The chain has TRBV19 and TRBJ2-7, with D possibly TRBD1 on 5 matching bases. Germline V gives CDR1 FNHDT, CDR2 SITEND (reference sequence). V lost 5 bases and J 3 bases, leaving 9 bases between the germline ends. There are 12 residues in the CDR3. This CDR3 reads CASSGQIYEQYF. The CDR3 DNA, read in part, is TGTGCCAGCAGCGGACAAATCTATGAACAGTAC.

Of note for this clone: Gene names denote mouse genes. The CDR3 end is not reached by the read, which stops 1 residue before it; the germline J gene fills it in. The J gene is TRBJ2-1, the V gene TRBV31; 10 bases fit TRBD2. The CDR3 sequence is 14 residues long. The junction had 2 bases not matched to a gene; V was cut back by 3 bases and J by 3 bases. CDR1 and CDR2 from the germline V gene are GKSSPN and SITVG. CDR3 in amino acids: CAWSRLGGYAEQFF. CDR3 DNA (partial): TGTGCCTGGAGCCGACTGGGGGGCTATGCTGAGCAGTTC. The full variable domain, rest sourced from reference TRBV31 and TRBJ2-1, is AQTIHQWPVAEIKAVGSPLSLGCTIKGKSSPNLYWYWQATGGTLQQLFYSITVGQVESVVQLNLSASRPKDDQFILSTEKLLLSHSGFYLCAWSRLGGYAEQFFGPGTRLTVL.

Notes on this clone: These gene names are mouse names. The read is 1 residue too short to cover the CDR3 end, so that end is filled in from the germline J gene. The chain is built from TRBV20 and TRBJ2-7; the D gene is possibly TRBD1 (6 bases). V lost 1 base and J 0 bases, leaving 13 bases between the germline ends. CDR1 and CDR2 (germline): GFQATS, STVNSAI. CDR3 length: 15 residues. CDR3 sequence: CGARGWGHSSYEQYF. The CDR3 bases that were read are TGTGGTGCTAGGGGTTGGGGACATAGCTCCTATGAACAGTAC. The full variable domain, with the rest looked up from reference TRBV20 and TRBJ2-7, is GALVYQYPRRTICKSGTSMRMECQAVGFQATSVAWYRQSPQKTFELIALSTVNSAIKYEQNFTQEKFPISHPNLSFSSMTVLNAYLEDRGLYLCGARGWGHSSYEQYFGPGTRLTVL.

About this clone itself: Gene and germline names: mouse. Read data end 1 residue before the CDR3 end; the end is taken from the germline J gene. The chain recombines TRBV5 with TRBJ2-5, with a weak D call TRBD1 (5 bases). V was shortened by 0 bases and J by 3 bases, with 7 bases between the two germline ends. Looked up from germline, CDR1 is LGHNA and CDR2 is YNLKQL (reference sequence). This CDR3 has 14 amino acids. The CDR3: CASSQDQGQDTQYF. Partial CDR3 DNA: TGTGCCAGCAGCCAAGATCAGGGACAAGACACCCAGTAC.

As regards this clone: Gene labels here are mouse ones. Coverage ceases 1 residue before the CDR3 finishes, and the germline J gene fills in the end. The chain employs TRBV19 and TRBJ2-1; 11 bases agree with TRBD2. Germline lookup yields CDR1 FNHDT and CDR2 SITEND (reference sequence). With V trimmed by 6 bases and J by 6 bases, 5 bases remained unmatched. CDR3 length: 14 amino acids. The CDR3 reads CASTPLGGRAEQFF. The covered CDR3 bases are TGTGCCAGCACCCCACTGGGGGGGCGTGCTGAGCAGTTC.

Turning to this clone: Mouse germline and gene names are used. The CDR3 end lies 1 residue beyond the end of the read and is filled in from the germline J gene. This chain links TRBV5 with TRBJ2-5; 7 positions match TRBD1. Germline CDR1 is LGHNA and CDR2 is YNLKQL (reference sequence). There are 15 residues in the CDR3. V lost 4 bases and J lost 2; bases outside the gene matches: 6. CDR3 in amino acids: CASSPLTGTQDTQYF. The sequenced part of the CDR3 DNA is TGTGCCAGCAGCCCCCTGACAGGGACCCAAGACACCCAGTAC.

Notes on this clone: Gene names and germline refer to mouse. The CDR3 end lies 1 residue beyond the end of the read and is filled in from the germline J gene. The V gene is TRBV13-3, the J gene TRBJ2-5, with 11 bases identical to TRBD1. Trimming took 5 bases from V and 5 from J; bases not matched to a gene: 7. The CDR3 spans 15 residues. Germline loops: CDR1 NNHDY, CDR2 SYVADS. The covered CDR3 bases are TGTGCCAGCAGGGCCACCGGGACAGGGGGAGACACCCAGTAC. Translated: CASRATGTGGDTQY. The complete CDR3 reads CASRATGTGGDTQYF. Looking up the rest from reference TRBV13-3 and TRBJ2-5 gives the full variable domain: EAAVTQSPRSKVAVTGGKVTLSCHQTNNHDYMYWYRQDTGHGLRLIHYSYVADSTEKGDIPDGYKASRPSQENFSLILELASLSQTAVYFCASRATGTGGDTQYFGPGTRLLVL.

For this clone: Gene names follow the mouse nomenclature. The read is 1 residue too short to cover the CDR3 end, so that end is filled in from the germline J gene. V usage is TRBV29 and J usage is TRBJ2-4; 10 bases agree with TRBD1. Germline CDR1 is MSHET and CDR2 is SYDVDS. With V trimmed by 0 bases and J by 7 bases, 1 base remained unmatched. This CDR3 region has 14 residues. The CDR3: CASSLSGTGDTLYF. The part of the CDR3 DNA that was read is TGTGCTAGCAGTTTATCCGGGACAGGGGACACCTTGTAC.

Note on this clone: Mouse gene names apply. The CDR3 end is not reached by the read, which stops 1 residue before it; the germline J gene fills it in. This chain connects TRBV13-2 to TRBJ2-7; maybe TRBD2 (5 bases). Germline values: CDR1 NNHNN, CDR2 SYGAGS (reference sequence). The CDR3 runs 13 residues. Trimming removed 0 bases from V and 4 bases from J, with 8 bases in between. The CDR3 is CASGDAGKYEQYF. CDR3 DNA (partial): TGTGCCAGCGGTGATGCTGGGAAATATGAACAGTAC.

With regard to this clone: The gene symbols are mouse symbols. From the germline J gene comes the end of the CDR3, since the read stops 1 residue before it. The chain is built from TRBV13-1 and TRBJ1-1; TRBD1 is a possible D gene (6 bases). V was trimmed by 2 bases and J by 7 bases, leaving 9 bases between them. The length of the CDR3 is 12 residues. Germline CDR1 is NSHNY and CDR2 is SYGAGN. Partial CDR3 DNA: TGTGCCAGCAGTGAGGGGGGCAGAGAAGTCTTC. Translated: CASSEGGREVF. The complete CDR3 reads CASSEGGREVFF.